Only a few counts were recorded for the clone carrying this T cell receptor beta chain. Its specificity is unknown. The data are from a study of T cell repertoires in cytomegalovirus infection. General study results and limits: People with CMV and the relevant HLA were identified by cumulative public TCR beta family frequency.

TCRdb ran MiXCR on the reads and lists one entry per CDR3 protein. The sample consists of fewer than 550,000 distinct CDR3 sequences, about 11% of them appearing once. The CDR3 is 18 amino acids. Germline assignment: CDR1 MDHEN and CDR2 SYDVKM. The V segment lost 7 bases and the J segment 7 bases; nucleotides outside the gene matches: 18. The source of this sequence is a human donor in good health (CMV status not recorded). Some clones in this sample may be carry-over from other donors' samples. The chain has TRBV28 and TRBJ1-4; 10 nucleotides agree with TRBD1. Sequencing was done on a sample of PBMCs. CDR3 protein: CASNKNRDRGMNFEKLFF. CDR3 nucleotide sequence: TGTGCCAGCAACAAGAACCGGGACAGGGGAATGAATTTTGAAAAACTGTTTTTT. Supplemented by reference TRBV28 and TRBJ1-4, the full variable domain reads DVKVTQSSRYLVKRTGEKVFLECVQDMDHENMFWYRQDPGLGLRLIYFSYDVKMKEKGDIPEGYSVSREKKERFSLILESASTNQTSMYLCASNKNRDRGMNFEKLFFGSGTQLSVL.